A single sample is the source of the 5 T cell receptor beta chains below, sequenced in a study of blood T cell repertoires in COVID-19. TCRdb's table, derived via immunoSEQ multiplex PCR, lists solely in-frame clones and lacks some. The sample has some 390,000 clones, over 75% seen once. Specimen: PBMCs or T cells enriched from blood (not recorded which). The receptors were sampled from a man aged 30-40 years who had recovered from COVID-19.

The rearrangement joins TRBV5-5 to TRBJ2-5, with 8 bases fitting TRBD2. Germline V gene data show CDR1 as SGHKS and CDR2 as YYEKEE (reference sequence). After removal of 3 bases from V and 1 base from J, the junction contained 5 bases not matched to a gene. The CDR3 covers 15 residues. The CDR3 nucleotides read TGTGCCAGCAGCTACGATGGGACTAGCCAAGAGACCCAGTACTTC. Translating gives CASSYDGTSQETQYF. The full variable domain, rest sourced from reference TRBV5-5 and TRBJ2-5, is DAGVTQSPTHLIKTRGQQVTLRCSPISGHKSVSWYQQVLGQGPQFIFQYYEKEERGRGNFPDRFSARQFPNYSSELNVNALLLGDSALYLCASSYDGTSQETQYFGPGTRLLVL.

This clone came up once. The chain carries TRBV28 and TRBJ2-5; 7 bases are a match to TRBD2. Per the germline V gene, CDR1 is MDHEN and CDR2 is SYDVKM. V lost 4 bases to trimming and J lost 4 bases; unmatched junction nucleotides: 12. The CDR3 covers 16 residues. CDR3: CASSSHLGRGRETQYF. The CDR3 coding sequence is TGTGCCAGCAGTTCCCATCTGGGGAGGGGTCGAGAGACCCAGTACTTC.

The V gene is TRBV3-1 (or the pseudogene TRBV3-2), the J gene TRBJ2-2; D gene unclear. CDR1 is LGHDT, CDR2 YNNKEL, per germline (reference sequence). This CDR3 comprises 11 residues. V was pared by 1 base and J by 8 bases, with 2 bases between. The CDR3 coding sequence is TGTGCCAGCAGCCAAGTAGGGGAGCTGTTTTTT. Translated, it gives CASSQVGELFF.

This clone showed up just a few times. The chain recombines TRBV10-2 with TRBJ1-5; the D gene is possibly TRBD1 (5 bases). The germline V and J ends were trimmed by 3 bases and 3 bases, with 9 bases remaining between them. The CDR3 runs to 14 residues. Germline CDR1 is WSHSY and CDR2 is SAAADI. CDR3 residues: CASSDGASNQPQHF. CDR3 bases: TGCGCCAGCAGTGATGGGGCTTCCAATCAGCCCCAGCATTTT.

The chain couples TRBV5-1 to TRBJ1-2; unclear D gene. Trimming shortened V by 4 bases and J by 7 bases, and 17 bases separated the two germline ends. The CDR3 covers 14 residues. From germline, CDR1 is SGHRS and CDR2 YFSETQ. CDR3 sequence reads: CASSGVPSYGGYTF. The DNA for the CDR3 is TGCGCCAGCAGCGGAGTCCCGTCTTACGGTGGCTACACCTTC.